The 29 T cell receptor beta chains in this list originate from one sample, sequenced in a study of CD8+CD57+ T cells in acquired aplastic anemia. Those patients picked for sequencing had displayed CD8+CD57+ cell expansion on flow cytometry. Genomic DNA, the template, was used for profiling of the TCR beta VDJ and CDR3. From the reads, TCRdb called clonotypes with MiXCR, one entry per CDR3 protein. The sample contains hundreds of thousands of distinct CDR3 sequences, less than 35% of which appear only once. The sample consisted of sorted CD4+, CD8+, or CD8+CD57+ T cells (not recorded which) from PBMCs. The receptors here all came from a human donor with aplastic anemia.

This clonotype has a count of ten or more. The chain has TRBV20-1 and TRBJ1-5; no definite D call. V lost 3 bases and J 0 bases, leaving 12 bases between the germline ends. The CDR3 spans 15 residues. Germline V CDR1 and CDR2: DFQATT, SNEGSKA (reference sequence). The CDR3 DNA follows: TGCAGTGCTAGGGCTGGCTTCGGTAGCAATCAGCCCCAGCATTTT. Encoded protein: CSARAGFGSNQPQHF.

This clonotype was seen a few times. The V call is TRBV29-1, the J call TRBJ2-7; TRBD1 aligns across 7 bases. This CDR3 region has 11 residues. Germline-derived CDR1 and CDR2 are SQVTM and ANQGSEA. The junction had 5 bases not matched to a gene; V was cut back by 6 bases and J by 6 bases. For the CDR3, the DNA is TGCAGCGTGGAGACAGGGTCCGAGCAGTACTTC. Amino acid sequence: CSVETGSEQYF.

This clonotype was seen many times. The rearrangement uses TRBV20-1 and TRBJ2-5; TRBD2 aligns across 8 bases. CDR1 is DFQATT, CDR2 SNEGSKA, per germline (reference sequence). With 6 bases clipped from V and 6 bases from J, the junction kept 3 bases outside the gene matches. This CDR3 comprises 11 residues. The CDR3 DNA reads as TGCAGTGCCGGGAGGGCCCAGACCCAGTACTTC. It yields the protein CSAGRAQTQYF.

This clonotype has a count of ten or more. CDR3 sequence: CASNRDVSYEQYF. In DNA form, the CDR3 reads TGTGCCAGCAACCGGGACGTCTCCTACGAGCAGTACTTC. The rearrangement joins TRBV7-9 to TRBJ2-7, with D perhaps assigned TRBD1 or TRBD2 (5 bases each). Looked up from germline, CDR1 is SEHNR and CDR2 is FQNEAQ (reference sequence). Trimming removed 7 bases at V and 0 bases at J, with 10 bases between. This CDR3 comprises 13 residues.

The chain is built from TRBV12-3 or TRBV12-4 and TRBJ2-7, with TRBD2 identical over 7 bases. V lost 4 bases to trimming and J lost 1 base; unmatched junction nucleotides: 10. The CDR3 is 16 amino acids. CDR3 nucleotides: TGTGCCAGCAGTTCCCGTCAAACTAGCGTATCCTACGAGCAGTACTTC. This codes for CASSSRQTSVSYEQYF.

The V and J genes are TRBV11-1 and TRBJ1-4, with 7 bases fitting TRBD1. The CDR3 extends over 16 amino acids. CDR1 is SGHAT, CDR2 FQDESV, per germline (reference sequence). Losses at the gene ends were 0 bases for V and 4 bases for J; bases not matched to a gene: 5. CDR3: CASSLAGGPFNEKLFF. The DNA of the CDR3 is TGTGCCAGCAGCTTAGCAGGGGGCCCCTTTAATGAAAAACTGTTTTTT.

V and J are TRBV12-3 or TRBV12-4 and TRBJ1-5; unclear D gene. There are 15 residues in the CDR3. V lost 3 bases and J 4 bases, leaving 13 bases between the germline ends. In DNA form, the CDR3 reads TGTGCCAGCAGTTTGAGTTCGGGGAGGAATCAGCCCCAGCATTTT. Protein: CASSLSSGRNQPQHF.

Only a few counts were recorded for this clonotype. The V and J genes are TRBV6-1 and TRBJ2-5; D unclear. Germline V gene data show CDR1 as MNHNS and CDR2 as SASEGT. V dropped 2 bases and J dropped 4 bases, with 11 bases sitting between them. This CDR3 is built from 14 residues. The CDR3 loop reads CASSEPEYRETQYF. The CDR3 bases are TGTGCCAGCAGTGAACCTGAGTACCGAGAGACCCAGTACTTC.

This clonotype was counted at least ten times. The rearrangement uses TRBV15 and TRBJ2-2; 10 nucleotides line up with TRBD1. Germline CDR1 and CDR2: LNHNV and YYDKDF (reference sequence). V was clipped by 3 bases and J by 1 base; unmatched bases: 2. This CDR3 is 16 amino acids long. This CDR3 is CATSRTGGWNTGELFF. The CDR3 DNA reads TGTGCCACCAGCAGGACAGGGGGCTGGAACACCGGGGAGCTGTTTTTT. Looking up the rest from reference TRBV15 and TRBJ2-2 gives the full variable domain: DAMVIQNPRYQVTQFGKPVTLSCSQTLNHNVMYWYQQKSSQAPKLLFHYYDKDFNNEADTPDNFQSRRPNTSFCFLDIRSPGLGDTAMYLCATSRTGGWNTGELFFGEGSRLTVL.

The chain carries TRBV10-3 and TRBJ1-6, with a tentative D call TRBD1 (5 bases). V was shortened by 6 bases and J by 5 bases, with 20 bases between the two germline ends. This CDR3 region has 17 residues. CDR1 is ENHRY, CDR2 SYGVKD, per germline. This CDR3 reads CAISPRGTENNNSPLHF. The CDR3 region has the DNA TGTGCCATCAGCCCCCGGGGGACCGAAAACAATAATTCACCCCTCCACTTT.

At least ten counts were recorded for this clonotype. CDR3 in amino acids: CSVATGGGYEAFF. The DNA for the CDR3 is TGCAGCGTAGCAACAGGGGGCGGGTATGAAGCTTTCTTT. This chain uses TRBV29-1 with TRBJ1-1, with 9 bases fitting TRBD1. The CDR3 is 13 residues long. Germline loops: CDR1 SQVTM, CDR2 ANQGSEA. Trimming at V came to 6 bases and at J to 7 bases, leaving 9 bases not matched to a gene.

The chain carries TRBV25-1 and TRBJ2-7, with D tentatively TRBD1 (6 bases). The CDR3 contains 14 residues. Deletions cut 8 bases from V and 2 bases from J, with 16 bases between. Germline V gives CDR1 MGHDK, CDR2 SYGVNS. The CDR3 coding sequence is TGTGCCAGCTCACCATCCAGGGGCCCCTACGAGCAGTACTTC. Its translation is CASSPSRGPYEQYF.

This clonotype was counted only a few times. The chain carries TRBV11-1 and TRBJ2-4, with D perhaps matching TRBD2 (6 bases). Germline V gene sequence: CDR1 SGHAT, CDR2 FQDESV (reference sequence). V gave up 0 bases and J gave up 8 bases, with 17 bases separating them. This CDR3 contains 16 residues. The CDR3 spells CASSLATGENRHIQYF. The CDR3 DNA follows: TGTGCCAGCAGCTTAGCTACGGGAGAGAATAGGCACATTCAGTACTTC.

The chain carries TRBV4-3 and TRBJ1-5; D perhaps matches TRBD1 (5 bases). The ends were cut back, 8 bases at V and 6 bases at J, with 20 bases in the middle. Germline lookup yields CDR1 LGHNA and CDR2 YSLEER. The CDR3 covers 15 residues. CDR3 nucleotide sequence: TGCGCCAGCTTCCATTCAGGGAACACTGGTCAGCCCCAGCATTTT. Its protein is CASFHSGNTGQPQHF.

The CDR3: CAIRRDTSGSHEQYF. The DNA of the CDR3 is TGTGCCATCAGGCGGGACACATCCGGGAGCCACGAGCAGTACTTC. The chain is built from TRBV10-3 and TRBJ2-7; D may correspond to TRBD1 or TRBD2 (6 bases each). CDR1 is ENHRY, CDR2 SYGVKD, per germline. The CDR3 consists of 15 residues. Trimming removed 6 bases from V and 5 bases from J, with 20 bases in between.

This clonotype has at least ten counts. CDR3: CASSLPRTSGGSYEQYF. Written as DNA, the CDR3 is TGTGCCAGCAGCTTACCCAGGACTAGCGGGGGGTCTTACGAGCAGTACTTC. The rearrangement joins TRBV7-9 to TRBJ2-7; 14 bases are a match to TRBD2. CDR1 SEHNR and CDR2 FQNEAQ come from the germline V gene (reference sequence). The CDR3 consists of 17 residues. V shed 2 bases, J shed 4 bases, and the junction held 7 bases outside the gene matches.

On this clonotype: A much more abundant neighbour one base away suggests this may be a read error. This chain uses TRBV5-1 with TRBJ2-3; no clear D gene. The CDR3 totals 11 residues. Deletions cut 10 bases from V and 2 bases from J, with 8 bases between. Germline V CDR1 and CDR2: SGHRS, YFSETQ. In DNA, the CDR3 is TGCGCCGGCACCACCACAGATACGCAGTATTTT. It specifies CAGTTTDTQYF.

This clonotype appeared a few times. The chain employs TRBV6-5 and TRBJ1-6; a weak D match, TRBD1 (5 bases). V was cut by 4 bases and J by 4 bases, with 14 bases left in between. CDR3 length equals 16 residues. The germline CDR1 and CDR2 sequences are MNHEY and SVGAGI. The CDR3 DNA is TGTGCCAGCAGTTCCGCCCAGGGCTTTTATAATTCACCCCTCCACTTT. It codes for CASSSAQGFYNSPLHF.

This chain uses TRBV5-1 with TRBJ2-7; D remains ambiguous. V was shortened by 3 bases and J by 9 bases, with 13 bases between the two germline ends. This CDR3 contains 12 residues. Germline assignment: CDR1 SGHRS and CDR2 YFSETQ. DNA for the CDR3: TGCGCCAGCAGCTCCGAGCCGAATTTGCAGTACTTC. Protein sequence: CASSSEPNLQYF. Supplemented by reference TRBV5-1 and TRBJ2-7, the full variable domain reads KAGVTQTPRYLIKTRGQQVTLSCSPISGHRSVSWYQQTPGQGLQFLFEYFSETQRNKGNFPGRFSGRQFSNSRSEMNVSTLELGDSALYLCASSSEPNLQYFGPGTRLTVT.

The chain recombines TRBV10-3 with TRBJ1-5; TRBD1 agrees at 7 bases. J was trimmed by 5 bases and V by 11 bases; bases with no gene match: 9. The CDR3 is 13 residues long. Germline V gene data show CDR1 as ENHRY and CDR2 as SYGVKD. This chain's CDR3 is CASAGTADQPQHF. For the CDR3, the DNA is TGTGCCTCTGCCGGGACAGCGGATCAGCCCCAGCATTTT.

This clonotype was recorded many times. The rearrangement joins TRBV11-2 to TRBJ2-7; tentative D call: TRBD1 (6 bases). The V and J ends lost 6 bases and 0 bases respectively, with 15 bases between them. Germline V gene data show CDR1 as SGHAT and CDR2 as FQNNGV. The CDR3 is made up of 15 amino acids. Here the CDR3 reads CASSRLGTPSYEQYF. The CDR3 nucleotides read TGTGCCAGCAGTCGACTCGGGACACCCTCCTACGAGCAGTACTTC.

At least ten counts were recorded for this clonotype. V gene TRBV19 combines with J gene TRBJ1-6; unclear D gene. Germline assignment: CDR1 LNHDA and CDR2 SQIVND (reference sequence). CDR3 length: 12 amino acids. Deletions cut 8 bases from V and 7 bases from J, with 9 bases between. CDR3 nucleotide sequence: TGTGCCAGTGGGTCGATCAATTCACCCCTCCACTTT. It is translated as CASGSINSPLHF.

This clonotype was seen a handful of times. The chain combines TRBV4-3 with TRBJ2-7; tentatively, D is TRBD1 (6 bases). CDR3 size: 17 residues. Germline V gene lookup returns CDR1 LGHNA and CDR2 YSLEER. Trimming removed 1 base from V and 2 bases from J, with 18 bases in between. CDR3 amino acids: CASSQVVSWTAPYEQYF. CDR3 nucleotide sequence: TGCGCCAGCAGCCAAGTGGTTTCTTGGACAGCCCCCTACGAGCAGTACTTC.

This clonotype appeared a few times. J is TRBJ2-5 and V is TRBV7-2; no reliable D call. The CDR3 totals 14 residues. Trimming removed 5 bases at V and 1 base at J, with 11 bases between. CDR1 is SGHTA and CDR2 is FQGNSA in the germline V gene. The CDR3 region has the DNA TGTGCCAGCAGCCTCGGGTCCTTCCAAGAGACCCAGTACTTC. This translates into CASSLGSFQETQYF. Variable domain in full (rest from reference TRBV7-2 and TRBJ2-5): GAGVSQSPSNKVTEKGKDVELRCDPISGHTALYWYRQSLGQGLEFLIYFQGNSAPDKSGLPSDRFSAERTGGSVSTLTIQRTQQEDSAVYLCASSLGSFQETQYFGPGTRLLVL.

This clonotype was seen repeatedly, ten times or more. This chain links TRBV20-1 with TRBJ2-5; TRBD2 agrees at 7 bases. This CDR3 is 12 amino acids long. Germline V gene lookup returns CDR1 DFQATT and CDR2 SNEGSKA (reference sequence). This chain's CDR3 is CAVSGGGETQYF. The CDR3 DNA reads TGCGCGGTTTCGGGGGGAGGAGAGACCCAGTACTTC.

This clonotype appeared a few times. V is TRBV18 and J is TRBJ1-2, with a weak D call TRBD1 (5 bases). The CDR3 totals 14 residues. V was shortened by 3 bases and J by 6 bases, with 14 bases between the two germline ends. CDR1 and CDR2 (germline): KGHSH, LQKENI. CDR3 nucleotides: TGTGCCAGCTCACCGCAACCGTCGGACAATGGCTACACCTTC. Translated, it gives CASSPQPSDNGYTF. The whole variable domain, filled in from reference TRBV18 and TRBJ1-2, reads NAGVMQNPRHLVRRRGQEARLRCSPMKGHSHVYWYRQLPEEGLKFMVYLQKENIIDESGMPKERFSAEFPKEGPSILRIQQVVRGDSAAYFCASSPQPSDNGYTFGSGTRLTVV.

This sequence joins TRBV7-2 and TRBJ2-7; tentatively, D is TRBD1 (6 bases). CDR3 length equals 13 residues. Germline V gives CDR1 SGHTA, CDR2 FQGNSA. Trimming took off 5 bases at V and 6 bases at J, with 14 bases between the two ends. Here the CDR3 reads CASSQDRRGEQYF. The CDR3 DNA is TGTGCCAGCAGCCAAGATCGCAGGGGCGAGCAGTACTTC.

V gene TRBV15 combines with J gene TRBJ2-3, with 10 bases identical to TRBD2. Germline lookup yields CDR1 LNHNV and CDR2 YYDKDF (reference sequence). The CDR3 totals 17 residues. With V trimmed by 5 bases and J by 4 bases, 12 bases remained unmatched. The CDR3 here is CATSWHLAGELADTQYF. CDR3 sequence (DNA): TGTGCCACCAGCTGGCATCTAGCGGGAGAGTTAGCAGATACGCAGTATTTT.

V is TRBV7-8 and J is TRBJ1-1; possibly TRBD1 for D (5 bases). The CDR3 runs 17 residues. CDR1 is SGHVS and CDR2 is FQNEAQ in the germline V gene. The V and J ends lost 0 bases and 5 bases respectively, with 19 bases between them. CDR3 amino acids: CASSLAPLYKGETEAFF. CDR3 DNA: TGTGCCAGCAGCTTAGCGCCACTGTACAAAGGGGAAACTGAAGCTTTCTTT.